This T cell receptor (beta chain) was observed in a study of CD8 T cells in ankylosing spondylitis. V lost 1 base and J 0 bases, leaving 8 bases between the germline ends. The CDR3 spans 14 residues. Germline-derived CDR1 and CDR2 are DFQATT and SNEGSKA (reference sequence). Via MiXCR, TCRdb re-called the 5' RACE reads, giving one row per CDR3 protein. The table records around 340,000 distinct CDR3 sequences, 20% to 25% of them present only once. This clonotype came up a few times. Material for sequencing was blood, either unsorted or a sorted T cell fraction (not recorded which). This sequence joins TRBV20-1 and TRBJ2-3; D ambiguous. The TCR comes from a male donor with ankylosing spondylitis or in good health (not recorded which). The CDR3 region has the DNA TGCAGTGCTAGAGTAGGCGTCAGCACAGATACGCAGTATTTT. Translating gives CSARVGVSTDTQYF.